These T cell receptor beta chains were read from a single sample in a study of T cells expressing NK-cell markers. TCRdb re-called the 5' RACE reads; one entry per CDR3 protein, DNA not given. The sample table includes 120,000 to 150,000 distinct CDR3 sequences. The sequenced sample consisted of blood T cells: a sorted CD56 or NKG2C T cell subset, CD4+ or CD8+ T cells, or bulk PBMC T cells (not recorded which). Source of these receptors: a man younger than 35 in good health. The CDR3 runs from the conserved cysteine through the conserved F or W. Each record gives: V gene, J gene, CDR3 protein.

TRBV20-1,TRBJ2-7,CSATGTTVSYEQYF
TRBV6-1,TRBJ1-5,CASSEALGRQPQHF
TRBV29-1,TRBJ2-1,CSVPGLAGAEQFF
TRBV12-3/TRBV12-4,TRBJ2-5,CASSQSPGQQETQYF
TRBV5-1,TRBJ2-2,CATREGPNTGELFF
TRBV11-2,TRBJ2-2,CASSSQGEGGELFF
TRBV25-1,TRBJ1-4,CASKTSSTNEKLFF
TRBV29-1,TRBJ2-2,CSVVVSGELFF
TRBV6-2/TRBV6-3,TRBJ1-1,CASIWGGDSEAFF
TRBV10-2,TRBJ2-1,CASSEWWDNEQFF
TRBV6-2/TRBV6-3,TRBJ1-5,CASSLDRTGANQPQHF
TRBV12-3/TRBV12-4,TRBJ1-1,CASSLAGQVEAFF
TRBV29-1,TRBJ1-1,CSVEVRQGEAFF
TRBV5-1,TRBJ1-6,CASSWLGSSYNSPLHF